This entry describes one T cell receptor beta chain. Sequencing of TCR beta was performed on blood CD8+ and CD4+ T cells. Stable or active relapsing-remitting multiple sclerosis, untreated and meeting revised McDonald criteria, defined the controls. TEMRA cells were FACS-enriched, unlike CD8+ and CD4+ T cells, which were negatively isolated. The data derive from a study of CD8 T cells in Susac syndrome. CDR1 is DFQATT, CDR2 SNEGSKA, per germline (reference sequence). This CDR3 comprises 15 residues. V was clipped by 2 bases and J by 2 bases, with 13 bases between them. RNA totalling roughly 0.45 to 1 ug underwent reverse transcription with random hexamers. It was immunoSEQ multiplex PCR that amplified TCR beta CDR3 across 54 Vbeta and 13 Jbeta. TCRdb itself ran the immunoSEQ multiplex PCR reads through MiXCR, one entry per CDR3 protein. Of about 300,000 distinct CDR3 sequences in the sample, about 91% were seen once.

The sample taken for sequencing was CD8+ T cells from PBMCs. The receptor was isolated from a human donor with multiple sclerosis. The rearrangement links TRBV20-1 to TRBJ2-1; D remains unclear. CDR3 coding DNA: TGCAGTGCTAGAACCAAGGATGAGCCCTACAATGAGCAGTTCTTC. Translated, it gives CSARTKDEPYNEQFF.